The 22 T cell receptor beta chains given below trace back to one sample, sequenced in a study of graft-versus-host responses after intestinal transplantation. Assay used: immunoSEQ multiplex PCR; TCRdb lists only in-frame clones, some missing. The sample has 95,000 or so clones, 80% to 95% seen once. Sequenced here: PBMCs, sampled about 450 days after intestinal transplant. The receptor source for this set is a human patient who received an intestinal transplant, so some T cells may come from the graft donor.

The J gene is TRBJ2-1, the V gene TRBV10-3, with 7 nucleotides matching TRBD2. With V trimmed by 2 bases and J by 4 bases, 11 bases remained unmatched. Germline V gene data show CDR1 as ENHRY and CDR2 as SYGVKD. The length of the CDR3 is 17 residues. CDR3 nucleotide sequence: TGTGCCATCAGTGAGCGTGGGGGGGACGGCCTTTACAATGAGCAGTTCTTC. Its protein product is CAISERGGDGLYNEQFF.

CDR3 coding DNA: TGTGCCAGCAGCCAAGTGTTTACCTCCTACGAGCAGTACTTC. Encoded protein: CASSQVFTSYEQYF. This sequence joins TRBV14 and TRBJ2-7; D not resolved. The CDR3 loop spans 14 amino acids. V lost 1 base to trimming and J lost 0 bases, with 7 bases between them. CDR1 is SGHDN and CDR2 is FVKESK in the germline V gene.

The CDR3 reads CASSPGLVGELFF. CDR3 nucleotides: TGCGCCAGCAGCCCCGGACTTGTAGGGGAGCTGTTTTTT. V and J are TRBV5-1 and TRBJ2-2; TRBD2 might be the D (5 bases). The CDR3 spans 13 residues. Germline V gene sequence: CDR1 SGHRS, CDR2 YFSETQ. The germline V and J ends were trimmed by 4 bases and 8 bases, with 12 bases remaining between them. The full variable domain, in which reference TRBV5-1 and TRBJ2-2 provide the parts outside the CDR3, is KAGVTQTPRYLIKTRGQQVTLSCSPISGHRSVSWYQQTPGQGLQFLFEYFSETQRNKGNFPGRFSGRQFSNSRSEMNVSTLELGDSALYLCASSPGLVGELFFGEGSRLTVL.

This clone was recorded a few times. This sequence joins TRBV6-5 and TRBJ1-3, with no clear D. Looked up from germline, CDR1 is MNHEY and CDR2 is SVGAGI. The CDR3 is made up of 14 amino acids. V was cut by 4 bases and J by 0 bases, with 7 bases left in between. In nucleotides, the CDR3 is TGTGCCAGCAGTTTACACAGCTCTGGAAACACCATATATTTT. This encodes CASSLHSSGNTIYF.

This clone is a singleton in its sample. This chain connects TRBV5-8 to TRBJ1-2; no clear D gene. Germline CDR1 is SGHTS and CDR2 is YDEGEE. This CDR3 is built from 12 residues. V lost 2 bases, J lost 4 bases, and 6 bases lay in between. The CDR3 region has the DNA TGTGCCAGCAGCTTAGTTGTCTATGGCTACACCTTC. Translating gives CASSLVVYGYTF. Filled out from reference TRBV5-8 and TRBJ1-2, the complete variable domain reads EAGVTQSPTHLIKTRGQQATLRCSPISGHTSVYWYQQALGLGLQFLLWYDEGEERNRGNFPPRFSGRQFPNYSSELNVNALELEDSALYLCASSLVVYGYTFGSGTRLTVV.

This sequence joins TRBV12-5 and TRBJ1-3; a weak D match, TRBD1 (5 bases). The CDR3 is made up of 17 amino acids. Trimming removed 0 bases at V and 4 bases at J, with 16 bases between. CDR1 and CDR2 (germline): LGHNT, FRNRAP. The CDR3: CASGLVVTGVGGNTIYF. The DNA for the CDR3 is TGTGCTAGTGGTTTGGTAGTAACGGGGGTCGGAGGAAACACCATATATTTT.

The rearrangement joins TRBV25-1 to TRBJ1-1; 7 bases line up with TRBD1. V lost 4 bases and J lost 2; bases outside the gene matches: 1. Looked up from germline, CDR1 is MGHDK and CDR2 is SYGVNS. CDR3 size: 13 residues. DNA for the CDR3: TGTGCCAGCAGTGGGGACAGCAACACTGAAGCTTTCTTT. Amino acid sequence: CASSGDSNTEAFF.

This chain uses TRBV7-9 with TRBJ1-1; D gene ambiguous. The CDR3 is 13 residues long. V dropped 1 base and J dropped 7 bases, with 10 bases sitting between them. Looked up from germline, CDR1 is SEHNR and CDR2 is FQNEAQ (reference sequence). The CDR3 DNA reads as TGTGCCAGCAGCTTAGTAGATCAAAGTGAAGCTTTCTTT. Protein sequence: CASSLVDQSEAFF.

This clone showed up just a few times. The CDR3 DNA reads TGTGCCAGCAGCTTCGCCGCGGGGGGGCCCTATGAGCAGTTCTTC. This gives the protein CASSFAAGGPYEQFF. The chain employs TRBV7-2 and TRBJ2-1; the match to TRBD2 covers 9 bases. Germline-derived CDR1 and CDR2 are SGHTA and FQGNSA. The CDR3 sequence is 15 residues long. V lost 3 bases, J lost 8 bases, and 8 bases stayed unmatched.

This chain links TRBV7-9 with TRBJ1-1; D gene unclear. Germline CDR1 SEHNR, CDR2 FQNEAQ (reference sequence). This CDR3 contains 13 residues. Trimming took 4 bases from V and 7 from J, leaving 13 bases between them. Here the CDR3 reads CASSSGLSGEAFF. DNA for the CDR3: TGTGCCAGCAGCTCCGGCCTCAGCGGTGAAGCTTTCTTT.

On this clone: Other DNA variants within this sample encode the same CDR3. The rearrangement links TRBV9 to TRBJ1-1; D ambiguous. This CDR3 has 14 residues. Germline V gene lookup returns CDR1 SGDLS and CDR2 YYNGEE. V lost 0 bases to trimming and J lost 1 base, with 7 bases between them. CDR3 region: CASSVVGGNTEAFF. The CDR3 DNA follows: TGTGCCAGCAGCGTAGTAGGAGGGAACACTGAAGCTTTCTTT.

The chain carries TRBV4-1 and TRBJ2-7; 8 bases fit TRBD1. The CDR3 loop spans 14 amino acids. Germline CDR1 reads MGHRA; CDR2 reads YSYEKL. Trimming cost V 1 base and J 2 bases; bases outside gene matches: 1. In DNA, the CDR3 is TGCGCCAGCAGCCAAGTGGACAGGGCCTACGAGCAGTACTTC. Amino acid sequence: CASSQVDRAYEQYF.

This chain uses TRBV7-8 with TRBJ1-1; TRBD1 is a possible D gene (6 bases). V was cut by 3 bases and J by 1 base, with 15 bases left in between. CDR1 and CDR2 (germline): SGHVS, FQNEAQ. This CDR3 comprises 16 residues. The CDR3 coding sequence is TGTGCCAGCAGCTTTACCCCGACAGGAGCGAACACTGAAGCTTTCTTT. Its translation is CASSFTPTGANTEAFF.

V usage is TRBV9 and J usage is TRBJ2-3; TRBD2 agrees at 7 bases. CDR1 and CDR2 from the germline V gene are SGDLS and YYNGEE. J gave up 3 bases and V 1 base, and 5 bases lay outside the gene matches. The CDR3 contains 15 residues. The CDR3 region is CASSVPLGGTDTQYF. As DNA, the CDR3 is TGTGCCAGCAGCGTACCCCTCGGGGGGACAGATACGCAGTATTTT.

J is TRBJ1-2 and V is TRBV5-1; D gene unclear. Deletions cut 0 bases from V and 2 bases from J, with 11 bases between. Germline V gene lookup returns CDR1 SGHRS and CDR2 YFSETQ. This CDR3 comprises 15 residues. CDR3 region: CASSLDGRVNYGYTF. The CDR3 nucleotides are TGCGCCAGCAGCTTGGATGGAAGGGTAAACTATGGCTACACCTTC.

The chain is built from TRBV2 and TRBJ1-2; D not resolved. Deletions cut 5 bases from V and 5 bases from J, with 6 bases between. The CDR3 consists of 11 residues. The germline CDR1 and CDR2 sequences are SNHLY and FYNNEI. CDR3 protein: CASSSEYGYTF. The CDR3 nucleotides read TGTGCCAGCAGTTCAGAGTATGGCTACACCTTC.

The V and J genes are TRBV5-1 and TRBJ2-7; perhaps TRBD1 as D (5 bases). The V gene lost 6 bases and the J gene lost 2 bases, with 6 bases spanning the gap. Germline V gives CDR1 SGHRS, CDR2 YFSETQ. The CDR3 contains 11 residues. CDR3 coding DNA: TGCGCCAGCAAGGGGCCCTACGAGCAGTACTTC. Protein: CASKGPYEQYF.

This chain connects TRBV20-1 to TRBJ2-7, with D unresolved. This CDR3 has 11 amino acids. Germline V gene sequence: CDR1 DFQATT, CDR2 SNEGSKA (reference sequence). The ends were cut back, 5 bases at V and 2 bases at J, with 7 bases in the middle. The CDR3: CSAPLAYEQYF. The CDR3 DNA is TGCAGTGCTCCGCTTGCCTACGAGCAGTACTTC.

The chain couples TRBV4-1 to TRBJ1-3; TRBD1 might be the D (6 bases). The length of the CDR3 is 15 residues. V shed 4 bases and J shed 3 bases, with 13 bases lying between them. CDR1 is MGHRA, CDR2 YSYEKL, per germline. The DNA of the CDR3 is TGCGCCAGCAGCCCCGACAGGAGTAGTGGAAACACCATATATTTT. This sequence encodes CASSPDRSSGNTIYF.

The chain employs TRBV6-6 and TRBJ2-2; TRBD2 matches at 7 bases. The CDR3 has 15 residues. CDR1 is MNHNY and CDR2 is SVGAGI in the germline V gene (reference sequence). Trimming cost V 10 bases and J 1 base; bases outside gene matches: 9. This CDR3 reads CATRGGGLNTGELFF. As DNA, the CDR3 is TGTGCCACCCGAGGCGGGGGACTGAACACCGGGGAGCTGTTTTTT.

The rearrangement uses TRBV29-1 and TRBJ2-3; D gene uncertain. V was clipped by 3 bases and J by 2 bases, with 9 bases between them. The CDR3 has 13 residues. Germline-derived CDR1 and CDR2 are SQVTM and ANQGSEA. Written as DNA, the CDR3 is TGCAGCGTTGATCGCGCCTACACAGATACGCAGTATTTT. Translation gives CSVDRAYTDTQYF.

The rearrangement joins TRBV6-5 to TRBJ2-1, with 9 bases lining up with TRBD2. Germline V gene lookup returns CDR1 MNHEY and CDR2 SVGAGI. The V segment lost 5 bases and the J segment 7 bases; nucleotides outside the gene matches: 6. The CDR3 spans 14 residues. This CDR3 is CASSQQLAGNEQFF. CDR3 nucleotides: TGTGCCAGCAGTCAACAACTAGCGGGTAATGAGCAGTTCTTC.